The following is a TCR beta chain sequence with its context. What it recognizes is unknown. In germline, CDR1 is GTSNPN, CDR2 SVGIG (reference sequence). The CDR3 contains 14 residues. With V trimmed by 8 bases and J by 3 bases, 10 bases remained unmatched. The record originates from a study of blood T cells in healthy people across ages. Study in general: Template switching picked up about one barcoded beta molecule for each two T cells.

Study conclusions and caveats: Both naive CD4+ cell counts and diversity were greater in long-lived donors than in aged donors.

Through a sample-barcoded 5' primer and a J-beta primer mix, a second PCR was run for roughly 7 to 12 cycles. Every cDNA was tagged by a template-switch adaptor with 12 random nucleotides. TCRdb reprocessed the 5' RACE reads with MiXCR, giving one entry per CDR3 protein. The sample consists of roughly 800,000 distinct CDR3 sequences, roughly 64% of them appearing once. The material sequenced was blood. This chain joins TRBV30 and TRBJ2-1, with 7 bases fitting TRBD2. This TCR was recovered from a man aged 30 to 39 in good health. The CDR3 reads CAGTMGGDYNEQFF. CDR3 bases: TGTGCCGGGACTATGGGTGGGGACTACAATGAGCAGTTCTTC.